This T cell receptor beta chain was recovered during a study of T and B cells in COVID-19 patients. Study in general: Blood was sampled from COVID-19 patients who were either actively infected or recovered. Of approximately 22 active-infection patients, approximately 18 carried comorbidities linked to unfavorable COVID-19 outcome. Findings of the study overall: Clonality of TRB repertoires was high in active COVID-19; recovery brought above-healthy diversity and richness.

Multiplex PCR with BIOMED2 TRB-A/B primer pools amplified TRB rearrangements. TCRdb re-analysed the multiplex PCR reads in MiXCR, keeping a single row per CDR3 protein. The table has fewer than 3,500 distinct CDR3 sequences, roughly a fifth seen once; the top ten hold roughly 19%. The CDR3 extends over 14 amino acids. The germline V gene encodes CDR1 MNHEY and CDR2 SVGEGT. V lost 5 bases and J lost 9; bases outside the gene matches: 3. By share, this clonotype counts as medium-sized. Its cognate antigen is unknown. From blood, roughly 250-550 ng of genomic DNA served as TRB template. The chain is built from TRBV6-2 or TRBV6-3 and TRBJ1-6; 11 nucleotides line up with TRBD1. This TCR came from a human donor with active COVID-19. Sequenced input: blood. The CDR3 sequence: CASSPDRGPSPLHF. Written as DNA, the CDR3 is TGTGCCAGCAGTCCGGACAGGGGGCCTTCACCCCTCCACTTT.